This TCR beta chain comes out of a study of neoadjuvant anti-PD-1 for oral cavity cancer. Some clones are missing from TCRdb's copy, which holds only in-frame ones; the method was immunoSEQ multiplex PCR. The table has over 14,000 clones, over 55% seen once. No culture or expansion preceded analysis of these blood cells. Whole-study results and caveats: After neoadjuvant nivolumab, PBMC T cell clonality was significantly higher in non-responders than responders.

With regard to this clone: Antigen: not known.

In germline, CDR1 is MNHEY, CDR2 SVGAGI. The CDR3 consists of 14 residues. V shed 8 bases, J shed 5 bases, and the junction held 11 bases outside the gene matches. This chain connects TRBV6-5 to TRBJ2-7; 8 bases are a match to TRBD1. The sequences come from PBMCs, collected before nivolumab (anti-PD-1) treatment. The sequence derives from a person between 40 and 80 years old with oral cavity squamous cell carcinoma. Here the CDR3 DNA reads TGTGCCAGCTGCACCCGGACAGGGTCCCACGAGCAGTACTTC. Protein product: CASCTRTGSHEQYF.